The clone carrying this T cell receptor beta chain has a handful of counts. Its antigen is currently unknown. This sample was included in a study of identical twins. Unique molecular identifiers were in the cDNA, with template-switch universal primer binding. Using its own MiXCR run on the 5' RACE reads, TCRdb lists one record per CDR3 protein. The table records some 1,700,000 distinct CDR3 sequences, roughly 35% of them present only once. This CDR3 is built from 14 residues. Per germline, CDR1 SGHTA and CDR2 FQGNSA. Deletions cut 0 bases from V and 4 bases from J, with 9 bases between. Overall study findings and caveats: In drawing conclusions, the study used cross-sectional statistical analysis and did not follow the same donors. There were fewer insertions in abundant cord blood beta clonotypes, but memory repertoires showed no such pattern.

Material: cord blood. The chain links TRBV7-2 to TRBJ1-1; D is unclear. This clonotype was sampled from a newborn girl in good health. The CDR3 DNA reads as TGTGCCAGCAGCTTAGCGCAGAGTCTCACTGAAGCTTTCTTT. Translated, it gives CASSLAQSLTEAFF.